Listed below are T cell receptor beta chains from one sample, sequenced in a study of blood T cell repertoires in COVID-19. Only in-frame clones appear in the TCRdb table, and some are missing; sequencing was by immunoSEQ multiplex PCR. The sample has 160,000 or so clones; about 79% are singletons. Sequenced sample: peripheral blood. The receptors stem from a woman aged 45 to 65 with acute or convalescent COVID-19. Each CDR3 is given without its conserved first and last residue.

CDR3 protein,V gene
ATSRPSDTQY,TRBV10-3
ASSVPVAGGGDTQY,TRBV9
ASSVVRSANTGELF,TRBV28
ASSGLIGGNQPQH,TRBV2
ASAASPLQETQY,TRBV5-1
ASSLSSRTEAF,TRBV7-2
ASGRGVKHTEAF,TRBV10-2
ASSMGQKAF,TRBV6-5
ASSLDGVRAF,TRBV5-6
ASSLASTAVRGNTIY,TRBV5-6
ASSQEPDSGYGYT,TRBV4-2
ASSPPAVYEQY,TRBV7-9